These 3 T cell receptor beta chains originate from one sample sequenced in a study of T cells in Graves' hyperthyroidism and ophthalmopathy. Amplified TCR beta CDR3 regions derived from RNA transcripts. RT-PCR in the first round (using the HTBI primer set) targeted the TCR CDR3. One entry per CDR3 protein results from TCRdb running MiXCR on the multiplex PCR reads. The sample includes roughly 500,000 distinct CDR3 sequences, about 46% seen only once; the top ten take around 47%. Sequencing used peripheral blood or thyroid tissue (not recorded which). The source of these receptors is an adult woman with Graves' disease, either hyperthyroidism or ophthalmopathy (not recorded which).

At least ten counts were recorded for this clonotype. The J gene is TRBJ1-5, the V gene TRBV19, with D maybe TRBD1 (5 bases). Germline V gene data show CDR1 as LNHDA and CDR2 as SQIVND (reference sequence). V was shortened by 10 bases and J by 0 bases, with 13 bases between the two germline ends. The CDR3 is 14 amino acids. DNA for the CDR3: TGTGCCACCCGGGACCATTATAGCAATCAGCCCCAGCATTTT. Its translation: CATRDHYSNQPQHF.

This CDR3 is CSAHTGRYQETQYF. DNA for the CDR3: TGCAGTGCTCACACAGGACGTTACCAAGAGACCCAGTACTTC. V and J are TRBV20-1 and TRBJ2-5, with a weak D call TRBD1 (5 bases). Trimming removed 5 bases at V and 0 bases at J, with 13 bases between. Per the germline V gene, CDR1 is DFQATT and CDR2 is SNEGSKA (reference sequence). The CDR3 loop spans 14 amino acids.

The CDR3 here is CASSPPRREGETQYF. CDR3 DNA: TGTGCCAGCAGTCCCCCCCGCCGGGAAGGGGAGACCCAGTACTTC. J is TRBJ2-5 and V is TRBV25-1; D possibly corresponds to TRBD2 (5 bases). In germline, CDR1 is MGHDK, CDR2 SYGVNS. The CDR3 runs to 15 residues. Trimming left V 5 bases short and J 5 bases short, with 18 bases between.